This section outlines one T cell receptor beta chain sequence together with its context. Its antigen is as yet unknown. This sample is drawn from a study of cytomegalovirus exposure and HLA in healthy donors. Findings of the study overall: Donor immune exposure was known only as CMV serostatus.

The CDR3 runs to 12 residues. The ends were cut back, 5 bases at V and 3 bases at J, with 7 bases in the middle. Germline loops: CDR1 LNHDA, CDR2 SQIVND (reference sequence). 13 Jbeta primers and 60 Vbeta primers were used for the PCR. Clones were read by immunoSEQ multiplex PCR, and TCRdb kept only the in-frame ones, dropping some. The sample has approximately 110,000 clones. The chain joins TRBV19 to TRBJ2-5; D is ambiguous. The sequence was collected from a man aged 25 to 45 in good health and CMV-seronegative. The sequenced material came from PBMCs. The CDR3 spells CASSAPEETQYF. The CDR3, as DNA: TGTGCCAGTAGTGCCCCAGAAGAGACCCAGTACTTC.